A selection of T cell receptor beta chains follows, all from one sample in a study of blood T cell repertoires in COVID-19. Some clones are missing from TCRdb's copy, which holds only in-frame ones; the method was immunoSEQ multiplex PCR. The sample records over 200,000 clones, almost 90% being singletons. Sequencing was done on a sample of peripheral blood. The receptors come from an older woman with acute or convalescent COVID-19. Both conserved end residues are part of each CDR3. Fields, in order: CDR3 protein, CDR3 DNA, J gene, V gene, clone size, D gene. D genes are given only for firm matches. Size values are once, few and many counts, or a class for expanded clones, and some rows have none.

CASSLFRGTGFSYEQYF,TGTGCCAGCAGCCTATTTAGGGGGACAGGGTTTTCCTACGAGCAGTACTTC,TRBJ2-7,TRBV14,.,TRBD1
CASSYSGQGGGYTF,TGTGCCAGCAGTTACTCCGGACAGGGCGGGGGCTACACCTTC,TRBJ1-2,TRBV6-5,once,TRBD1
CASTGGGETQYF,TGTGCCAGCACAGGGGGCGGTGAGACCCAGTACTTC,TRBJ2-5,TRBV19,few,TRBD1
CASRFVIRQMNTEAFF,TGTGCAAGTCGCTTTGTTATAAGACAGATGAACACTGAAGCTTTCTTT,TRBJ1-1,TRBV12-2,.,.
CASSQGGSGNTIYF,TGTGCCAGCAGCCAAGGCGGCTCTGGAAACACCATATATTTT,TRBJ1-3,TRBV3-1/TRBV3-2,.,.
CASSLSREVYSNQPQHF,TGTGCCAGCAGTTTATCCAGGGAGGTGTATAGCAATCAGCCCCAGCATTTT,TRBJ1-5,TRBV28,.,.
CASSYSGQGARRVNEKLFF,TGTGCCAGCAGTTACTCTGGACAGGGGGCGCGAAGGGTCAATGAAAAACTGTTTTTT,TRBJ1-4,TRBV6-2/TRBV6-3,.,TRBD1
CASSYFGRAGDTQYF,TGTGCCAGCAGTTACTTCGGGAGGGCTGGAGATACGCAGTATTTT,TRBJ2-3,TRBV6-2/TRBV6-3,.,TRBD2
CASQGITDTQYF,TGTGCCAGCCAGGGGATAACAGATACGCAGTATTTT,TRBJ2-3,TRBV7-2,.,.
CASSYSGTGNTEAFF,TGTGCCAGCAGTTACTCCGGGACAGGTAACACTGAAGCTTTCTTT,TRBJ1-1,TRBV6-5,.,TRBD1
CASSSHIRSSGNTEAFF,TGTGCCAGCAGCTCGCACATAAGGTCCTCGGGGAACACTGAAGCTTTCTTT,TRBJ1-1,TRBV7-2,.,.
CASSSSLAGAQETQYF,TGTGCCAGCAGCTCGTCTTTGGCGGGAGCCCAAGAGACCCAGTACTTC,TRBJ2-5,TRBV9,.,TRBD2
CASSYLQGPTEAFF,TGTGCCAGCAGTTACCTGCAGGGCCCGACTGAAGCTTTCTTT,TRBJ1-1,TRBV6-2/TRBV6-3,.,.
CASKGDNEQFF,TGTGCCAGCAAGGGGGACAATGAGCAGTTCTTC,TRBJ2-1,TRBV27,.,.
CASSPTSGKAKNIQYF,TGTGCCAGCAGCCCCACTAGCGGGAAGGCCAAAAACATTCAGTACTTC,TRBJ2-4,TRBV3-1/TRBV3-2,.,TRBD2
CSVGTGETQYF,TGCAGCGTTGGGACGGGGGAGACCCAGTACTTC,TRBJ2-5,TRBV29-1,.,.
CANQGDLTYEQYF,TGTGCCAACCAGGGCGATCTGACCTACGAGCAGTACTTC,TRBJ2-7,TRBV10-3,.,.
CASQTGINTEAFF,TGTGCCAGCCAGACAGGGATTAACACTGAAGCTTTCTTT,TRBJ1-1,TRBV27,many,TRBD1
CASSGGQSNTEAFF,TGTGCCAGCAGCGGCGGACAGTCAAACACTGAAGCTTTCTTT,TRBJ1-1,TRBV9,once,.
CASSLDQETQYF,TGTGCCAGCAGCCTCGACCAAGAGACCCAGTACTTC,TRBJ2-5,TRBV6-5,.,.
CASSQIAGGGETQYF,TGTGCCAGCAGCCAAATAGCGGGAGGAGGAGAGACCCAGTACTTC,TRBJ2-5,TRBV4-2,.,TRBD2
CASSEGTGSYNEQFF,TGTGCCAGCAGCGAAGGGACAGGCTCCTACAATGAGCAGTTCTTC,TRBJ2-1,TRBV11-3,.,TRBD1
CASSATGSGANVLTF,TGTGCCAGCAGCGCAACAGGGTCTGGGGCCAACGTCCTGACTTTC,TRBJ2-6,TRBV5-4,.,.
CASSRDYTDTQYF,TGTGCCAGCAGCAGGGACTACACAGATACGCAGTATTTT,TRBJ2-3,TRBV7-3,once,TRBD2
CASSLVQSSGNTIYF,TGTGCCAGCAGCTTGGTACAGAGCTCTGGAAACACCATATATTTT,TRBJ1-3,TRBV5-5,.,.
CASSPRPPSGVYNEQFF,TGTGCCAGCAGCCCCAGACCCCCTAGCGGGGTCTACAATGAGCAGTTCTTC,TRBJ2-1,TRBV7-8,.,TRBD2
CASSPRQGVVEKLFF,TGCGCCAGCAGCCCCAGACAGGGGGTCGTAGAAAAACTGTTTTTT,TRBJ1-4,TRBV5-1,.,TRBD1
CASSMRQGYGYTF,TGTGCCAGTAGTATGAGACAAGGATATGGCTACACCTTC,TRBJ1-2,TRBV19,.,.
CASSLRGATNEKLFF,TGTGCCAGCAGCCTTCGCGGAGCAACTAATGAAAAACTGTTTTTT,TRBJ1-4,TRBV3-1/TRBV3-2,.,.
CASSLGLAVYEQYF,TGTGCCAGCAGCCTGGGACTAGCGGTCTACGAGCAGTACTTC,TRBJ2-7,TRBV7-9,.,TRBD2
CASSDTGTRSDEQYF,TGTGCCAGCAGTGACACCGGGACTAGATCTGACGAGCAGTACTTC,TRBJ2-7,TRBV6-4,.,TRBD2
CASSEAPFVGGSGNTIYF,TGTGCCAGCAGTGAAGCCCCGTTTGTAGGGGGCTCTGGAAACACCATATATTTT,TRBJ1-3,TRBV6-1,.,.
CASSQDQGVGPQHF,TGTGCCAGCAGCCAAGATCAAGGGGTTGGGCCCCAGCATTTT,TRBJ1-5,TRBV3-1/TRBV3-2,.,.
CASSLAGGRETQYF,TGTGCCAGCAGCTTAGCAGGGGGTCGAGAGACCCAGTACTTC,TRBJ2-5,TRBV7-8,.,.
CASSARTAFNTEAFF,TGTGCCAGCAGCGCCCGGACAGCCTTTAACACTGAAGCTTTCTTT,TRBJ1-1,TRBV21-1,.,.
CASSHKGQGSGNTIYF,TGTGCCAGCAGCCATAAGGGGCAGGGGTCTGGAAACACCATATATTTT,TRBJ1-3,TRBV3-1/TRBV3-2,.,.
CASTGGQGATGQPQHF,TGTGCCAGCACGGGGGGACAGGGGGCAACAGGTCAGCCCCAGCATTTT,TRBJ1-5,TRBV28,.,TRBD1
CASSQRFTLLLEKYYEQYF,TGTGCCAGCAGCCAACGATTTACCCTGTTACTAGAGAAGTACTACGAGCAGTACTTC,TRBJ2-7,TRBV3-1/TRBV3-2,.,.
CSASSQGLYEQYF,TGCAGTGCTAGTTCGCAGGGGCTCTACGAGCAGTACTTC,TRBJ2-7,TRBV20-1,.,.
CASSSRGSLGNTIYF,TGTGCCAGCAGTTCTCGGGGGTCTCTTGGAAACACCATATATTTT,TRBJ1-3,TRBV5-4,.,.